The T cell receptor beta chain described here comes from a study of blood T cell repertoires in COVID-19. In the study overall: Samples taken during acute and convalescent COVID-19 were collected in the United States, Italy and Spain. From T cells, B-cell-depleted T cells, or PBMCs came the material, which was cDNA or gDNA.

Original data processing: Scientists estimated how many nucleated cells there were by amplifying reference gene primers. Using immunoSEQ multiplex PCR, the repertoire was profiled, and TCRdb retains in-frame clones only, with some absent. That table furnishes V, J and clone size, whereas the DNA furnished D and trimming. Found here are just over 75,000 clones, 84% of them singletons; the top ten hold 3% to 4%. The CDR3 loop spans 18 amino acids. The germline V gene has CDR1 SGHKS and CDR2 YYEKEE (reference sequence). V shed 0 bases and J shed 0 bases, with 15 bases lying between them. Sequencing was done on a sample of peripheral blood. The genes are TRBV5-5 and TRBJ2-2; D possibly corresponds to TRBD1 (6 bases). This sequence was found in a middle-aged man with acute or convalescent COVID-19. The CDR3 nucleotides are TGTGCCAGCAGCTTGGTGAAAGCAACAGGGCCGAACACCGGGGAGCTGTTTTTT. As protein: CASSLVKATGPNTGELFF.